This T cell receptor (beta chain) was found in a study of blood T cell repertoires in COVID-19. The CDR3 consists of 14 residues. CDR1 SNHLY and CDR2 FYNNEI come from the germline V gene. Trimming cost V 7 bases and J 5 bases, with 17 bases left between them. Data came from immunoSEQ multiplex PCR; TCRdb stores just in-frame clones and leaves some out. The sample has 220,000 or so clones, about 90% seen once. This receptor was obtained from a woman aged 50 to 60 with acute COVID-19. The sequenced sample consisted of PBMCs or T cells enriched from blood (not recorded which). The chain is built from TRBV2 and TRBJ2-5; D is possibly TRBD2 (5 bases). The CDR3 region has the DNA TGTGCCAGCAATGAGGGCCGCTCGACGGAGACCCAGTACTTC. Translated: CASNEGRSTETQYF.